This TCR beta chain was profiled in a study of T cell responses to AZD1222 COVID-19 vaccine. On this clone: Its matching antigen is unknown.

Findings of the study overall: Sampling captured repertoires only after the peak T cell response. Only six or seven AZD1222 recipients tested seropositive at baseline. Among the donors, most were white British and more were female, and clonal diversity was possibly underestimated.

Sequenced by immunoSEQ multiplex PCR; TCRdb stores in-frame clones only, minus some. The repertoire consists of some 99,000 clones, with approximately 91% occurring once and the leading ten covering roughly 13%. CDR1 MDHEN and CDR2 SYDVKM come from the germline V gene. The CDR3 loop spans 17 amino acids. V was trimmed by 2 bases and J by 2 bases, leaving 16 bases between them. Sequenced here: peripheral blood, sampled on day 0 of MenACWY control vaccination. V usage is TRBV28 and J usage is TRBJ1-5; TRBD1 might be the D (5 bases). The sequence was obtained from an adult in good health. In nucleotides, the CDR3 is TGTGCCAGCAGTTTAGCAGTAGGGGCGAATCGCAATCAGCCCCAGCATTTT. It yields the protein CASSLAVGANRNQPQHF.